This is a list of T cell receptor beta chains from one sample in a study of PD-1 blockade in classical Hodgkin lymphoma. Libraries were prepared by immunoSEQ multiplex PCR; TCRdb keeps only in-frame clonotypes and omits some of them. The sample holds tens of thousands of clones, 84% seen once. The sequences come from CD4+ T cells from blood, collected at baseline. The source is a human donor with classical Hodgkin lymphoma. The CDR3 runs from the conserved cysteine through the conserved F or W. Fields, in order: V gene, J gene, D gene, clone size, CDR3 protein, CDR3 DNA. A D gene is named only where the DNA matches it firmly. Size is omitted from some rows. Given values are once, few, many or a class for expanded clones.

>TRBV5-5|TRBJ1-2|TRBD1|-
CASSLQSRDRGPLEVYGYTF
TGTGCCAGCAGCCTACAAAGCCGGGACAGGGGTCCCTTAGAGGTTTATGGCTACACCTTC
>TRBV10-1|TRBJ1-4|-|once
CASSTSPPTEKLFF
TGCGCCAGCAGTACCAGCCCGCCCACTGAAAAACTGTTTTTT
>TRBV20-1|TRBJ1-1|TRBD1|-
CSAIGQAEAFF
TGCAGTGCTATAGGACAGGCTGAAGCTTTCTTT
>TRBV5-6|TRBJ2-2|-|-
CASSGGTPGGELFF
TGTGCCAGCAGCGGCGGGACGCCCGGCGGGGAGCTGTTTTTT
>TRBV7-2|TRBJ2-7|TRBD1|-
CASSFTGTGTYEQYF
TGTGCCAGCAGCTTTACCGGGACAGGGACCTACGAGCAGTACTTC
>TRBV9|TRBJ1-1|TRBD1|-
CASSPQGERAEAFF
TGTGCCAGCAGCCCTCAGGGGGAACGGGCTGAAGCTTTCTTT
>TRBV18|TRBJ1-1|-|-
CASSPSGSPVNTEAFF
TGTGCCAGCTCACCATCGGGGAGTCCGGTGAACACTGAAGCTTTCTTT
>TRBV7-9|TRBJ1-1|-|-
CASSSRIGGTEAFF
TGTGCCAGCAGCTCTAGGATTGGGGGCACTGAAGCTTTCTTT
>TRBV5-1|TRBJ1-1|-|few
CASSLGQQNTEAFF
TGCGCCAGCAGCTTGGGGCAGCAGAACACTGAAGCTTTCTTT
>TRBV9|TRBJ1-4|TRBD1|-
CASSVVAGGHEKLFF
TGTGCCAGCAGCGTAGTGGCAGGGGGCCATGAAAAACTGTTTTTT
>TRBV10-3|TRBJ2-3|-|-
CAIREAGADTQYF
TGTGCCATCAGAGAAGCAGGGGCAGATACGCAGTATTTT
>TRBV19|TRBJ2-7|-|-
CASSIGEGGEQYF
TGTGCCAGTAGTATAGGAGAAGGGGGCGAGCAGTACTTC
>TRBV9|TRBJ2-2|-|-
CASSVSSSPGELFF
TGTGCCAGCAGCGTATCAAGCAGCCCCGGGGAGCTGTTTTTT
>TRBV6-5|TRBJ2-5|TRBD1|-
CASSYSTGTAETQYF
TGTGCCAGCAGTTATTCTACCGGGACAGCAGAGACCCAGTACTTC
>TRBV7-2|TRBJ1-1|-|-
CASSQQENTEAFF
TGTGCCAGCAGCCAGCAGGAGAACACTGAAGCTTTCTTT
>TRBV11-1|TRBJ1-1|-|once
CASSLRTVPSEAFF
TGTGCCAGCAGCTTACGTACGGTACCAAGTGAAGCTTTCTTT
>TRBV29-1|TRBJ2-3|-|-
CSVDRGRDTQYF
TGCAGCGTTGATCGGGGAAGAGATACGCAGTATTTT
>TRBV4-2|TRBJ1-4|TRBD1|-
CASSPPRTGGGEKLFF
TGTGCCAGCAGCCCCCCGCGGACAGGGGGGGGTGAAAAACTGTTTTTT
>TRBV7-7|TRBJ2-3|-|-
CASSLVVPGLLTDTQYF
TGTGCTAGCAGCTTAGTGGTTCCGGGGCTACTCACAGATACGCAGTATTTT
>TRBV19|TRBJ1-5|-|-
CASSTFLEGRGMGQPQHF
TGTGCCAGTAGTACCTTCCTTGAAGGGAGGGGAATGGGTCAGCCCCAGCATTTT
>TRBV4-2|TRBJ2-7|-|-
CASSQPDRTSSYEQYF
TGTGCCAGCAGCCAACCCGACAGGACTAGCTCCTACGAGCAGTACTTC
>TRBV28|TRBJ1-6|-|-
CASSGTGYNSPLHF
TGTGCCAGCAGTGGGACGGGGTATAATTCACCCCTCCACTTT
>TRBV25-1|TRBJ2-7|-|-
CASSPFGAEQYF
TGTGCCAGCAGTCCCTTTGGGGCCGAGCAGTACTTC
>TRBV29-1|TRBJ1-1|-|few
CSGRQGTEAFF
TGCAGCGGGCGGCAGGGGACTGAAGCTTTCTTT
>TRBV9|TRBJ2-2|-|-
CASSDPGTPNTGELFF
TGTGCCAGCAGCGATCCCGGGACACCGAACACCGGGGAGCTGTTTTTT
>TRBV4-3|TRBJ1-2|TRBD1|once
CASSQMAAGQGDYGYTF
TGCGCCAGCAGCCAAATGGCGGCCGGGCAGGGGGACTATGGCTACACCTTC
>TRBV9|TRBJ1-1|-|-
CASSVGGMNTEAFF
TGTGCCAGCAGCGTAGGGGGAATGAACACTGAAGCTTTCTTT
>TRBV29-1|TRBJ1-2|-|-
CSVGGGGYGYTF
TGCAGCGTTGGAGGGGGTGGCTATGGCTACACCTTC
>TRBV19|TRBJ1-6|-|once
CASTYWDGNSPLHF
TGTGCCAGTACCTACTGGGACGGAAATTCACCCCTCCACTTT
>TRBV28|TRBJ1-6|-|-
CASRPPTPLNSPLHF
TGTGCCAGCAGACCCCCGACGCCGCTAAATTCACCCCTCCACTTT
>TRBV7-2|TRBJ2-7|-|-
CASSLDQGYEQYF
TGTGCCAGCAGTCTAGATCAGGGCTACGAGCAGTACTTC
>TRBV29-1|TRBJ1-1|-|-
CSVEATGKRTEAFF
TGCAGCGTTGAGGCTACAGGGAAAAGGACTGAAGCTTTCTTT
>TRBV7-2|TRBJ2-1|-|-
CASSLAEYNEQFF
TGTGCCAGCAGCTTAGCAGAGTACAATGAGCAGTTCTTC
>TRBV29-1|TRBJ2-3|-|once
CSVSSGGSTDTQYF
TGCAGCGTTAGTAGCGGTGGAAGCACAGATACGCAGTATTTT
>TRBV5-1|TRBJ1-2|TRBD1|-
CASSSDREVRGYTF
TGCGCCAGCAGCTCGGACAGGGAAGTGCGTGGCTACACCTTC
>TRBV18|TRBJ1-1|TRBD1|-
CASSTTTGQVGAFF
TGTGCCAGCTCAACGACGACAGGGCAAGTGGGAGCTTTCTTT
>TRBV4-2|TRBJ2-1|TRBD1|-
CASSRIGTGHNNEQFF
TGTGCCAGCAGCCGCATCGGGACAGGGCATAACAATGAGCAGTTCTTC
>TRBV5-6|TRBJ1-4|TRBD1|-
CASSLVGQGSVKLFF
TGTGCCAGCAGCTTGGTGGGACAGGGATCTGTAAAACTGTTTTTT
>TRBV18|TRBJ2-1|TRBD1|-
CASSPPGQGYNEQFF
TGTGCCAGCTCACCGCCGGGACAGGGCTACAATGAGCAGTTCTTC
>TRBV7-3|TRBJ2-5|TRBD2|-
CASSYGGAETQYF
TGTGCCAGCAGTTACGGGGGGGCGGAGACCCAGTACTTC
>TRBV28|TRBJ1-4|-|-
CASSLRSDEKLFF
TGTGCCAGCAGTCTCAGAAGCGATGAAAAACTGTTTTTT
>TRBV28|TRBJ1-6|-|few
CASSLLAGDFNSPLHF
TGTGCCAGCAGTTTACTAGCGGGGGACTTTAATTCACCCCTCCACTTT
>TRBV7-3|TRBJ1-1|-|-
CASSEQGITNTEAFF
TGTGCCAGCAGCGAACAGGGCATAACGAACACTGAAGCTTTCTTT
>TRBV18|TRBJ1-3|-|-
CASSPPGVYSGNTIYF
TGTGCCAGCTCACCACCCGGAGTTTACTCTGGAAACACCATATATTTT
>TRBV7-9|TRBJ1-1|-|-
CASSPTTGGTEAFF
TGTGCCAGCAGCCCAACGACTGGGGGGACTGAAGCTTTCTTT
>TRBV18|TRBJ2-2|-|once
CASSSRDTGELFF
TGTGCCAGCTCATCCCGTGACACCGGGGAGCTGTTTTTT
>TRBV19|TRBJ2-7|-|-
CASSPSQGSYEQYF
TGTGCCAGTAGCCCTTCTCAGGGTAGCTACGAGCAGTACTTC
>TRBV6-5|TRBJ2-5|-|-
CASSYGGLGTQYF
TGTGCCAGCAGTTACGGGGGGCTGGGGACCCAGTACTTC
>TRBV7-2|TRBJ1-1|-|-
CASSLDRATEAFF
TGTGCCAGCAGCTTAGATAGGGCCACTGAAGCTTTCTTT
>TRBV7-9|TRBJ1-1|-|-
CASRPLGGFNTEAFF
TGTGCCAGCAGACCCTTGGGAGGCTTTAACACTGAAGCTTTCTTT
>TRBV7-7|TRBJ2-3|-|-
CASALGGGSTDTQYF
TGTGCTAGCGCCTTAGGCGGGGGCAGCACAGATACGCAGTATTTT
>TRBV2|TRBJ1-1|-|few
CASSEDRHTEAFF
TGTGCCAGCAGCGAAGACAGGCACACTGAAGCTTTCTTT
>TRBV9|TRBJ2-3|-|-
CASSVAQTPTSTDTQYF
TGTGCCAGCAGCGTAGCTCAGACACCGACTAGCACAGATACGCAGTATTTT
>TRBV10-3|TRBJ1-4|TRBD1|-
CAISPGQLTTTNEKLFF
TGTGCCATCAGCCCGGGACAGCTAACCACAACTAATGAAAAACTGTTTTTT
>TRBV7-9|TRBJ1-2|-|-
CASSSLGGNYGYTF
TGTGCCAGCAGCTCCCTAGGGGGGAACTATGGCTACACCTTC
>TRBV19|TRBJ2-2|-|-
CASSPFETRLAGELFF
TGTGCCAGTAGTCCCTTTGAGACTCGTTTGGCCGGGGAGCTGTTTTTT
>TRBV19|TRBJ1-4|TRBD1|once
CASQGAVNEKLFF
TGTGCCAGCCAGGGGGCAGTGAATGAAAAACTGTTTTTT
>TRBV6-6|TRBJ2-7|-|-
CASRNRDSEQYF
TGTGCCAGCAGAAACAGGGATTCCGAGCAGTACTTC
>TRBV9|TRBJ2-7|TRBD1|-
CASSKKDRATYEQYF
TGTGCCAGCAGCAAGAAGGACAGGGCGACCTACGAGCAGTACTTC
>TRBV6-5|TRBJ2-7|-|-
CASSYSRSTYEQYF
TGTGCCAGCAGTTACTCGAGATCAACCTACGAGCAGTACTTC